Following are 9 T cell receptor beta chains from one sample sequenced in a study of beta chain features in type 1 diabetes. No antigens are known for them. Points from the study as a whole: All four CD4+ subsets of Type 1 diabetes patients contained TCRB CDR3s that were moderately but significantly shorter.

Expressed TCRB transcripts were sequenced because the entire RNA isolate underwent reverse transcription. Produced via immunoSEQ multiplex PCR; TCRdb's table is partial and in-frame only. The sample lists nearly 350,000 clones; 9.3% were seen once. Input material: central memory CD4+ T cells from blood. The source is a man aged 25-45 years with type 1 diabetes.

In regard to this clone: A far larger clone is one nucleotide away, so this likely arose from a read error. The J gene is TRBJ2-7, the V gene TRBV7-9; D may be TRBD1 (6 bases). Germline-derived CDR1 and CDR2 are SEHNR and FQNEAQ (reference sequence). This CDR3 region has 13 residues. V dropped 2 bases and J dropped 3 bases, with 8 bases sitting between them. The CDR3 here is CASSLRTDYEQYF. The CDR3 DNA reads TGTGCCAGCAGCTTAAGGACAGACTACGAGCAGTACTTC.

V usage is TRBV6-5 and J usage is TRBJ2-3; TRBD2 is a possible D gene (6 bases). The CDR3 spans 11 residues. Germline values: CDR1 MNHEY, CDR2 SVGAGI. V lost 0 bases, J lost 11 bases, and 6 bases lay in between. The CDR3: CASSYSGGQYF. As DNA, the CDR3 is TGTGCCAGCAGTTACTCGGGGGGGCAGTATTTT.

The rearrangement joins TRBV7-8 to TRBJ2-4; maybe TRBD2 (6 bases). V shed 0 bases and J shed 0 bases, with 9 bases lying between them. This CDR3 is built from 16 residues. The germline CDR1 and CDR2 sequences are SGHVS and FQNEAQ. For the CDR3, the DNA is TGTGCCAGCAGCTTAGCTGGCGGGGTAGCCAAAAACATTCAGTACTTC. Encoded protein: CASSLAGGVAKNIQYF.

To note about this clone: The junction does not match germline at one end; this may be a read error. V usage is TRBV27 and J usage is TRBJ2-2, with D unresolved. CDR1 MNHEY and CDR2 SMNVEV come from the germline V gene (reference sequence). The CDR3 totals 16 residues. The CDR3 sequence is CASSGRSNRNAGELFF. Here the CDR3 DNA reads TGTGCCAGCAGTGGACGTAGTAACCGGAACGCCGGGGAGCTGTTTTTT.

This clone came up a few times. This chain uses TRBV10-3 with TRBJ1-6; D gene unclear. Deletions cut 10 bases from V and 6 bases from J, with 16 bases between. CDR1 and CDR2 (germline): ENHRY, SYGVKD. The CDR3 is made up of 14 amino acids. CDR3 region: CATSVDGLNSPLHF. CDR3 nucleotides: TGTGCCACATCGGTAGACGGCCTTAATTCACCCCTCCACTTT.

The chain joins TRBV7-2 to TRBJ1-5; TRBD1 might be the D (6 bases). With 2 bases removed from V and 2 bases from J, the gap between germline ends came to 10 bases. CDR3 length equals 15 residues. Germline V gives CDR1 SGHTA, CDR2 FQGNSA. This chain's CDR3 is CASSLSSGGNQPQHF. For the CDR3, the DNA is TGTGCCAGCAGCTTAAGTTCAGGGGGCAATCAGCCCCAGCATTTT.

This clone has just a few counts. The chain carries TRBV4-3 and TRBJ2-1; a weak D match, TRBD1 (5 bases). Germline CDR1 is LGHNA and CDR2 is YSLEER. Trimming shortened V by 4 bases and J by 9 bases, and 16 bases separated the two germline ends. The CDR3 spans 14 residues. The CDR3 loop reads CASSLEFREGEQFF. The CDR3 bases are TGCGCCAGCAGCCTAGAGTTCAGGGAAGGTGAGCAGTTCTTC.

J is TRBJ2-3 and V is TRBV28, with D possibly called TRBD1 or TRBD2 (7 bases each). Germline V gene data show CDR1 as MDHEN and CDR2 as SYDVKM. Trimming left V 7 bases short and J 1 base short, with 12 bases between. This CDR3 spans 14 amino acids. Here the CDR3 reads CASTPGGGTDTQYF. In DNA form, the CDR3 reads TGTGCCAGCACCCCAGGGGGGGGCACAGATACGCAGTATTTT.

This clone was found a few times. The chain links TRBV10-3 to TRBJ2-3, with D perhaps TRBD2 (5 bases). Trimming shortened V by 6 bases and J by 6 bases, and 16 bases separated the two germline ends. Looked up from germline, CDR1 is ENHRY and CDR2 is SYGVKD. CDR3 length: 14 residues. The CDR3 DNA follows: TGTGCCATCAGCCTCACACTAGATCCGGATACGCAGTATTTT. This codes for CAISLTLDPDTQYF.